These T cell receptor beta chains were read from a single sample in a study of blood T cell repertoires in COVID-19. TCRdb's copy holds only in-frame clones and misses some; the assay was immunoSEQ multiplex PCR. The sample lists under 300,000 clones, around 80% occurring once. The sample consisted of peripheral blood. These receptors came from a woman aged 40 to 55 who had recovered from COVID-19. CDR3s leave out the opening cysteine and the closing phenylalanine or tryptophan. D genes are given only for firm matches.

d_gene | j_gene | v_gene | CDR3aa
TRBD2 | TRBJ2-7 | TRBV4-1 | ASSQELAGNYEQY
. | TRBJ1-2 | TRBV7-9 | ASSLSTGYYGYT
TRBD2 | TRBJ2-2 | TRBV7-6 | ASSLVSSGNTGELF
. | TRBJ2-2 | TRBV27 | ASSLFGRARAGELF
. | TRBJ1-2 | TRBV6-2/TRBV6-3 | ASSAGPPNYGYT
. | TRBJ1-5 | TRBV19 | ASRQTGASNQPQH
. | TRBJ2-5 | TRBV11-3 | ASSQPQGSAETQY
. | TRBJ2-2 | TRBV6-2/TRBV6-3 | ASSRQETTGELF
. | TRBJ2-1 | TRBV30 | AWSGSGDEQF
. | TRBJ2-1 | TRBV6-5 | ASKPTLTRDEQF
TRBD1 | TRBJ1-5 | TRBV19 | ASSMDDREDQPQH
TRBD2 | TRBJ2-2 | TRBV7-7 | ASSVASGGAFGELF
. | TRBJ2-4 | TRBV28 | ASSLSSAQNIQY
TRBD1 | TRBJ1-4 | TRBV14 | ASSQLGQGEEKLF
TRBD1 | TRBJ1-1 | TRBV2 | ASNRDRQPEAF
. | TRBJ1-5 | TRBV7-9 | ASSLIDQPQH
TRBD1 | TRBJ1-1 | TRBV9 | ASSVVQGAEAF
. | TRBJ2-4 | TRBV15 | ATSRDELAKNIQY
TRBD2 | TRBJ2-1 | TRBV3-1/TRBV3-2 | ASSQDLAGTYNEQF
. | TRBJ2-1 | TRBV11-3 | ASSYTPNGGYEQF
. | TRBJ1-1 | TRBV5-4 | ASSAEWGQNTEAF
. | TRBJ2-2 | TRBV6-5 | ASSYSNYAGELF
. | TRBJ1-5 | TRBV18 | ASSPGRGQPQH
. | TRBJ2-3 | TRBV6-5 | ASSRPGGLNTQY
TRBD1 | TRBJ2-7 | TRBV13 | ASSPWTGGSYEQY
. | TRBJ1-4 | TRBV15 | ATSSTGLATNEKLF
TRBD1 | TRBJ2-1 | TRBV18 | ASSPPSGTGWQF
. | TRBJ2-3 | TRBV12-3/TRBV12-4 | ASSFIPDTQY
TRBD1 | TRBJ2-7 | TRBV7-6 | ASSFAAGGAGEQY
TRBD2 | TRBJ2-5 | TRBV7-2 | ASSLSGGAEETQY
. | TRBJ2-5 | TRBV4-2 | ASSQLGGETQY
. | TRBJ1-3 | TRBV7-9 | ASSLGELYSGNTIY
. | TRBJ2-3 | TRBV7-2 | ASSFGIADTQY
. | TRBJ2-5 | TRBV18 | ASSTEMGSETQY
. | TRBJ1-2 | TRBV14 | ASSQDAGLSGYT
. | TRBJ1-1 | TRBV7-9 | ASSSLRGGFGVTDEAF
. | TRBJ1-1 | TRBV5-4 | ASSLRGRTEAF
. | TRBJ2-1 | TRBV7-3 | ASSSGILQGLF
TRBD1 | TRBJ2-2 | TRBV7-6 | ASSKQGANTGELF
. | TRBJ1-4 | TRBV19 | ASRTLHPDEKLF
. | TRBJ1-5 | TRBV19 | ASSRGINQPQH
. | TRBJ2-3 | TRBV3-1/TRBV3-2 | ASSGDGGTDTQY
TRBD2 | TRBJ2-5 | TRBV20-1 | SASKPGLGPPETQY
. | TRBJ2-7 | TRBV18 | ASSPQEDSEQY
. | TRBJ1-1 | TRBV28 | ASSYPGHPGTEAF
. | TRBJ2-2 | TRBV7-9 | ASSSDNPGELF
TRBD1 | TRBJ1-2 | TRBV7-2 | ASSSGQGVPNYGYT
. | TRBJ1-4 | TRBV5-5 | ASSLAGGEKLF
. | TRBJ1-3 | TRBV3-1/TRBV3-2 | ASSLGTTGNTIY
TRBD2 | TRBJ2-7 | TRBV7-8 | ASSSRDYSYEQY
. | TRBJ2-5 | TRBV7-7 | ASSLRGGETQY
. | TRBJ2-3 | TRBV5-1 | ASSAESADTQY
. | TRBJ1-1 | TRBV7-9 | ASSSGVNTEAF
. | TRBJ1-6 | TRBV27 | ASSSQAGGAGNPLH